These 2 T cell receptor beta chains came from one sample sequenced in a study of response to subunit inactivated influenza vaccine. TCRdb independently ran MiXCR on the RT-PCR reads; one entry per CDR3 protein. The sample consists of under 850,000 distinct CDR3 sequences, under 20% of them appearing once. This specimen was PBMCs from blood, taken about 5 days after vaccination. These receptors originate from a man aged 45 to 65 who received an inactivated influenza vaccine.

This chain uses TRBV6-2 or TRBV6-3 with TRBJ2-2; D ambiguous. Germline values: CDR1 MNHEY, CDR2 SVGEGT. The V gene lost 7 bases and the J gene lost 2 bases, with 5 bases spanning the gap. This CDR3 comprises 12 residues. The CDR3 nucleotides read TGTGCCAGCATTGAAAACACCGGGGAGCTGTTTTTT. Translation gives CASIENTGELFF.

This clonotype has a count of ten or more. This chain connects TRBV3-1 to TRBJ1-2; 9 bases are a match to TRBD1. V lost 3 bases to trimming and J lost 7 bases; unmatched junction nucleotides: 3. This CDR3 contains 13 residues. The germline V gene encodes CDR1 LGHDT and CDR2 YNNKEL (reference sequence). CDR3 nucleotide sequence: TGTGCCAGCAGCCAGGGGACAGGGTTTGGCTACACCTTC. Its translation: CASSQGTGFGYTF.